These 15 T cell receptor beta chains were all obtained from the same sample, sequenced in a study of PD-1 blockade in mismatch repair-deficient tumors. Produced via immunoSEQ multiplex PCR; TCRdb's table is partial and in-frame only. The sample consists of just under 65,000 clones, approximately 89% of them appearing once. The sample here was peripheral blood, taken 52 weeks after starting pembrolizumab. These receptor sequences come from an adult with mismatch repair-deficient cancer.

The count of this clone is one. The CDR3 region is CASRQDRANTGELFF. CDR3 coding DNA: TGTGCCAGCAGGCAGGACAGGGCGAACACCGGGGAGCTGTTTTTT. The J gene is TRBJ2-2, the V gene TRBV11-3, with 8 bases identical to TRBD1. V lost 6 bases to trimming and J lost 0 bases; unmatched junction nucleotides: 3. The CDR3 totals 15 residues. Looked up from germline, CDR1 is SGHNT and CDR2 is YENEEA.

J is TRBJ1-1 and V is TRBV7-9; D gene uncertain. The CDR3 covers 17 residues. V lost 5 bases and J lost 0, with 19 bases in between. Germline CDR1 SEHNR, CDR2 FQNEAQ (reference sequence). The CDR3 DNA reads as TGTGCCAGCAGCCCCCGGGGTCCAATCGCCATGAACACTGAAGCTTTCTTT. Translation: CASSPRGPIAMNTEAFF.

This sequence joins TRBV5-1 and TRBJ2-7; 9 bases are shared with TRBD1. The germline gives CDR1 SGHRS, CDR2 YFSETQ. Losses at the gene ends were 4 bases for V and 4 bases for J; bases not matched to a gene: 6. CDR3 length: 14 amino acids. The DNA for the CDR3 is TGCGCCAGCAGCCCGGGACAGGGAGGTTACGAGCAGTACTTC. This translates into CASSPGQGGYEQYF.

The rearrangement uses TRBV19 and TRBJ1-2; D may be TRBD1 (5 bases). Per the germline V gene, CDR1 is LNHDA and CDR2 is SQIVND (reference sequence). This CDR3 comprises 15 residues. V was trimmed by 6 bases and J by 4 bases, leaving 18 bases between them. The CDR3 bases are TGTGCCAGTAGAATCGGGTCAGGGTTGCGCTATGGCTACACCTTC. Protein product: CASRIGSGLRYGYTF.

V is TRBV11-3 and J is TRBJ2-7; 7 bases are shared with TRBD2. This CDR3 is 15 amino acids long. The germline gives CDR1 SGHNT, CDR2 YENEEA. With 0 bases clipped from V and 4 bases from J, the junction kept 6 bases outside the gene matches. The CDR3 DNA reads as TGTGCCAGCAGCTTAGATACTAGCGCGGTGTACGAGCAGTACTTC. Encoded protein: CASSLDTSAVYEQYF.

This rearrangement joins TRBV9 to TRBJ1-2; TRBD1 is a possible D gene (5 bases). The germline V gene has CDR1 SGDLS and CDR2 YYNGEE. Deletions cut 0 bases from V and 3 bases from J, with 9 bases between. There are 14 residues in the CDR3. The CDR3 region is CASSVGEGYYGYTF. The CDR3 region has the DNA TGTGCCAGCAGCGTAGGGGAGGGGTACTATGGCTACACCTTC.

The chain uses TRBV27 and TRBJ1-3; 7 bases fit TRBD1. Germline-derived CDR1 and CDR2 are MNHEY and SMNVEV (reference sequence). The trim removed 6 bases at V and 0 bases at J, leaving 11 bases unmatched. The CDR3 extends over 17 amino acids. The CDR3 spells CASRGWDSQHSGNTIYF. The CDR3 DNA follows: TGTGCCAGCAGAGGTTGGGACAGTCAGCACTCTGGAAACACCATATATTTT.

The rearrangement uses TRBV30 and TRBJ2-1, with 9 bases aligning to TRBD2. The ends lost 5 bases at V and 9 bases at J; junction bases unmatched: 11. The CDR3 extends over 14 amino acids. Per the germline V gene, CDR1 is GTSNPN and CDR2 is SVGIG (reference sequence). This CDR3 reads CAWLNAGGSFEQFF. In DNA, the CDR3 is TGTGCCTGGCTCAATGCGGGAGGGAGTTTTGAGCAGTTCTTC.

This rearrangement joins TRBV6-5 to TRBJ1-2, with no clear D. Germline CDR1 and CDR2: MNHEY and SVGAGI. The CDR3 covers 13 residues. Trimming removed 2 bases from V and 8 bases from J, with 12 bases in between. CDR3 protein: CASSYEQYQGYTF. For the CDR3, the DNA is TGTGCCAGCAGTTACGAGCAATACCAGGGCTACACCTTC.

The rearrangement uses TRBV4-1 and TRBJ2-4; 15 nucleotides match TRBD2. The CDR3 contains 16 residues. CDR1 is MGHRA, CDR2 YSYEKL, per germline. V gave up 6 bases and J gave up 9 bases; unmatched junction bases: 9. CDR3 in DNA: TGCGCCAGCAGTGAAGGGACTAGCGGGAGGCGGGGCATTCAGTACTTC. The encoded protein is CASSEGTSGRRGIQYF.

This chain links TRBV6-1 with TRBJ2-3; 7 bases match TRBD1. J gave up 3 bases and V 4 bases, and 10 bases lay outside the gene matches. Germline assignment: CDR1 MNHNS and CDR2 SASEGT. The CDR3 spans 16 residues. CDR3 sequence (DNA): TGTGCCAGCAGTGGGCCTTGGGTGGGACAGACAGATACGCAGTATTTT. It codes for CASSGPWVGQTDTQYF.

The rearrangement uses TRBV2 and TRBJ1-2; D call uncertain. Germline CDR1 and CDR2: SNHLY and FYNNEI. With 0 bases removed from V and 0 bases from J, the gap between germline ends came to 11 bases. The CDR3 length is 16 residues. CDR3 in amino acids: CASSEARRRANYGYTF. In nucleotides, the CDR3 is TGTGCCAGCAGTGAAGCGCGACGCCGAGCTAACTATGGCTACACCTTC.

This CDR3 is CASSLAGGPTYEQYF. Written as DNA, the CDR3 is TGTGCCAGCAGCTTAGCGGGAGGGCCTACCTACGAGCAGTACTTC. The V and J genes are TRBV7-9 and TRBJ2-7; 7 nucleotides line up with TRBD2. CDR3 length equals 15 residues. The germline gives CDR1 SEHNR, CDR2 FQNEAQ (reference sequence). J was trimmed by 2 bases and V by 0 bases; bases with no gene match: 4.

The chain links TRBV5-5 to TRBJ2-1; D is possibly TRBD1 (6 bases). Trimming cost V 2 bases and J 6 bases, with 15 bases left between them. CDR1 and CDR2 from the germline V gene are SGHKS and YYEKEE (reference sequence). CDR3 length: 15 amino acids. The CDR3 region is CASSFYLGRGNEQFF. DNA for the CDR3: TGTGCCAGCAGCTTCTATTTGGGCAGGGGCAATGAGCAGTTCTTC. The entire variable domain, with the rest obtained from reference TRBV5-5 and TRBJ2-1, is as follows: DAGVTQSPTHLIKTRGQQVTLRCSPISGHKSVSWYQQVLGQGPQFIFQYYEKEERGRGNFPDRFSARQFPNYSSELNVNALLLGDSALYLCASSFYLGRGNEQFFGPGTRLTVL.

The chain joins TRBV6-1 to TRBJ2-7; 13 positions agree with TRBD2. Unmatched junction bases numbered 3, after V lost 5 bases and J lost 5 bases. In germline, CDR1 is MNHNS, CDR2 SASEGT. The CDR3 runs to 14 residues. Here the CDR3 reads CASSRTSGGHEQYF. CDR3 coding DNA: TGTGCCAGCAGTAGGACTAGCGGGGGTCACGAGCAGTACTTC.